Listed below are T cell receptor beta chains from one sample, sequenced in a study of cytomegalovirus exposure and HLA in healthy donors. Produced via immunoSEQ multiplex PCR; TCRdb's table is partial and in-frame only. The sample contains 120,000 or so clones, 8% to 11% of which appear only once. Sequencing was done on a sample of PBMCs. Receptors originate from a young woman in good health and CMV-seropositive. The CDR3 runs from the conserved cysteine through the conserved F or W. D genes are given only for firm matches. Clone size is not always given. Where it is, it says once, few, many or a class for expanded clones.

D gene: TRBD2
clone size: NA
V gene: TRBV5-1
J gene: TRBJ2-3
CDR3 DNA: TGCGCCAGCAGCTTTAGCGGGATTAGCACAGATACGCAGTATTTT
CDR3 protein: CASSFSGISTDTQYF

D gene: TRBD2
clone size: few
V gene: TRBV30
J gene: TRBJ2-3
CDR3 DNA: TGTGCCTGGGGGCTAGCGGGAGGTGAAGATACGCAGTATTTT
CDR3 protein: CAWGLAGGEDTQYF

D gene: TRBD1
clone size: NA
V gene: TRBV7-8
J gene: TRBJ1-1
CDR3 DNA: TGTGCCAGCAGCCCTCAGACAGGGGGCACTGAAGCTTTCTTT
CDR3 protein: CASSPQTGGTEAFF

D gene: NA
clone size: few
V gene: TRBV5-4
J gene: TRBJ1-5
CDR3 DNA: TGTGCCAGCAGCTCCGACTTGACGATTGATCAGCCCCAGCATTTT
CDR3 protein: CASSSDLTIDQPQHF

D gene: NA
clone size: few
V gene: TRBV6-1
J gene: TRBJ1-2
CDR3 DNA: TGTGCCAGCAGTGATTTCGGCACAGCATATGGCTACACCTTC
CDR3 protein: CASSDFGTAYGYTF

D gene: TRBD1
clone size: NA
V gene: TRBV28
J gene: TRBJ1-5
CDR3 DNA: TGTGCCACCCTGACAGGGGAAAAGGGAGGCAATCAGCCCCAGCATTTT
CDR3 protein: CATLTGEKGGNQPQHF

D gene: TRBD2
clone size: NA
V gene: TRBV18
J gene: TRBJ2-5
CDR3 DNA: TGTGCCAGCTCACCCCTAGCGGGTGGAGGGGAGACCCAGTACTTC
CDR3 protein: CASSPLAGGGETQYF

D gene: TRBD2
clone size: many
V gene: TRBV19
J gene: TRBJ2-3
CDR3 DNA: TGTGCCAGTAGTATTCCTAGTGGGGCTAGCGGGAGAGTAAGCACGCAGTATTTT
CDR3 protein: CASSIPSGASGRVSTQYF

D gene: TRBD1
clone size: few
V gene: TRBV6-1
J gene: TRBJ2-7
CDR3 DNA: TGTGCCAGCAAAAGGACAGGCCCCTACGAGCAGTACTTC
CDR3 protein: CASKRTGPYEQYF

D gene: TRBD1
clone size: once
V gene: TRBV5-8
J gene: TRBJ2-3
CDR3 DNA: TGTGCCAGCAGCCGGGACAGGACAACCTTCGATACGCAGTATTTT
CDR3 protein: CASSRDRTTFDTQYF

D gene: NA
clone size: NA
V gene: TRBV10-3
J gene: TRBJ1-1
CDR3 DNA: TGTGCCATCAGAGCGGCAGACATGATGAACACTGAAGCTTTCTTT
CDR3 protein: CAIRAADMMNTEAFF

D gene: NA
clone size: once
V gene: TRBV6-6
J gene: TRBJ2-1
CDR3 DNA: TGTGCCAGCAGTTGGAGGCTCCCCGTCTACAATGAGCAGTTCTTC
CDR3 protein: CASSWRLPVYNEQFF

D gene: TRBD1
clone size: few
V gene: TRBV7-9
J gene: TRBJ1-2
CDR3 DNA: TGTGCCAGCAGGACGACAGGGGGAGACTATGGCTACACCTTC
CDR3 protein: CASRTTGGDYGYTF

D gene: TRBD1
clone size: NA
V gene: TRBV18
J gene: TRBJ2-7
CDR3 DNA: TGTGCCAGCTCACCGAGACCTACGGGACAGGGATCCGAGCAGTACTTC
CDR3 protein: CASSPRPTGQGSEQYF

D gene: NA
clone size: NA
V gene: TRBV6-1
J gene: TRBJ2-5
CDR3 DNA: TGTGCCAGCAGTGCTACCCGGGCGGGCGAGACCCAGTACTTC
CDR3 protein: CASSATRAGETQYF

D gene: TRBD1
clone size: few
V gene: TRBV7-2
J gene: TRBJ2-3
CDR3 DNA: TGTGCCAGCAGCTTACAACAGGGGGCGATATCAGATACGCAGTATTTT
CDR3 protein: CASSLQQGAISDTQYF

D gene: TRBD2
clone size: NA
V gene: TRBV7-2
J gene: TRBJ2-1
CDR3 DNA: TGTGCCAGCAGCTTACTATCGGGACTATACAATGAGCAGTTCTTC
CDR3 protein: CASSLLSGLYNEQFF

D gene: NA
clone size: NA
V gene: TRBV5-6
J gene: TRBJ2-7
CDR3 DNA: TGTGCCAGCAGCTTGATTACGGACTCGGGCTCTGAGCAGTACTTC
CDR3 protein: CASSLITDSGSEQYF

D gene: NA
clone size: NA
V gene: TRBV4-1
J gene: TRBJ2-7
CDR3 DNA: TGCGCCAGCAGCCAAGGGCCCCCAGACTACGAGCAGTACTTC
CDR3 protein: CASSQGPPDYEQYF

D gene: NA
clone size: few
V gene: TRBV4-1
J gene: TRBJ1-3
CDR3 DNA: TGCGCCAGCAGCCAAGATTTCCCCCCGGGTGGAAACACCATATATTTT
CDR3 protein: CASSQDFPPGGNTIYF

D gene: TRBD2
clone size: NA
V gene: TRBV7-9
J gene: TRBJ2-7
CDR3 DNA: TGTGCCAGCGAATCCACCGGGACTAGCGGGGACGAGCAGTACTTC
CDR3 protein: CASESTGTSGDEQYF

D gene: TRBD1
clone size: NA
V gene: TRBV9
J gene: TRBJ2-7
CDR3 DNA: TGTGCCAGCAGCGCAGGGGGTCGCGCCGAGCAGTACTTC
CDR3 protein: CASSAGGRAEQYF

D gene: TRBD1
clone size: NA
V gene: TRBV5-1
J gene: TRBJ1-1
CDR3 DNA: TGCGCCAGCAGCTTGGCAGTCACAGGGGATACTGAAGCTTTCTTT
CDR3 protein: CASSLAVTGDTEAFF